These 16 T cell receptor beta chains share one sample of origin, sequenced in a study of cytomegalovirus exposure and HLA in healthy donors. Libraries were prepared by immunoSEQ multiplex PCR; TCRdb keeps only in-frame clonotypes and omits some of them. In the table there are about 73,000 clones, roughly 93% of which are singletons. The specimen was PBMCs. The receptors originated from a woman aged 18-35 years in good health and CMV-seronegative.

This clone was recorded only once. The rearrangement uses TRBV12-5 and TRBJ2-3; 7 bases are shared with TRBD2. The V and J ends lost 1 base and 0 bases, in that order; junction bases with no gene match: 4. Germline V lookup: CDR1 LGHNT, CDR2 FRNRAP. The CDR3 has 16 amino acids. This chain's CDR3 is CASGLGSSGSTDTQYF. CDR3 nucleotides: TGTGCTAGTGGTTTGGGGAGTAGCGGGAGCACAGATACGCAGTATTTT.

This clone is a singleton in its sample. The chain joins TRBV27 to TRBJ2-1, with TRBD1 matching over 8 bases. V was clipped by 5 bases and J by 9 bases; unmatched bases: 6. Germline CDR1 reads MNHEY; CDR2 reads SMNVEV (reference sequence). The CDR3 consists of 13 residues. The CDR3 region is CASSARQGTEQFF. The CDR3 region has the DNA TGTGCCAGCAGTGCTAGACAGGGGACTGAGCAGTTCTTC.

The chain recombines TRBV6-6 with TRBJ2-1, with TRBD2 identical over 7 bases. The J segment lost 5 bases and the V segment lost 6 bases, leaving 7 bases of the junction unmatched. This CDR3 is built from 14 residues. CDR1 and CDR2 (germline): MNHNY, SVGAGI (reference sequence). CDR3 in amino acids: CASSRGLGDNEQFF. The CDR3 nucleotides are TGTGCCAGCAGCCGCGGACTAGGAGACAATGAGCAGTTCTTC.

The chain recombines TRBV7-9 with TRBJ1-2; perhaps TRBD1 as D (6 bases). Germline-derived CDR1 and CDR2 are SEHNR and FQNEAQ (reference sequence). V gave up 5 bases and J gave up 7 bases, with 17 bases separating them. The CDR3 contains 14 residues. The CDR3 sequence: CASSHQGWESGYTF. The CDR3, as DNA: TGTGCCAGCAGCCACCAGGGGTGGGAAAGTGGCTACACCTTC.

DNA of the CDR3: TGCGCCAGCAGCCAAGAGGAGGGCCCCTACGAGCAGTACTTC. It specifies CASSQEEGPYEQYF. The chain uses TRBV4-1 and TRBJ2-7; the D gene is possibly TRBD2 (6 bases). Per germline, CDR1 MGHRA and CDR2 YSYEKL. V was pared by 0 bases and J by 2 bases, with 8 bases between. This CDR3 spans 14 amino acids.

This chain uses TRBV29-1 with TRBJ2-7, with 12 bases matching TRBD2. There are 14 residues in the CDR3. Germline V gives CDR1 SQVTM, CDR2 ANQGSEA. The trim removed 4 bases at V and 2 bases at J, leaving 3 bases unmatched. CDR3 nucleotides: TGCAGCGTTGCCGGACTAGCGGGGACCTACGAGCAGTACTTC. Protein: CSVAGLAGTYEQYF.

The chain couples TRBV7-2 to TRBJ2-7, with 8 bases lining up with TRBD1. The CDR3 totals 15 residues. J lost 1 base, V lost 4 bases, and 6 bases had no gene match. Germline values: CDR1 SGHTA, CDR2 FQGNSA. This CDR3 is CASSSWQGASYEQYF. The CDR3 DNA reads as TGTGCCAGCAGCTCTTGGCAGGGGGCATCCTACGAGCAGTACTTC.

The J gene is TRBJ1-4, the V gene TRBV2, with 7 bases that match TRBD1. The length of the CDR3 is 12 residues. Per the germline V gene, CDR1 is SNHLY and CDR2 is FYNNEI. Trimming removed 10 bases from V and 5 bases from J; junction bases left unmatched: 4. In nucleotides, the CDR3 is TGTGCCACTCGACAGGGAAATGAAAAACTGTTTTTT. It encodes CATRQGNEKLFF.

The chain recombines TRBV18 with TRBJ2-1, with TRBD1 identical over 8 bases. Germline CDR1 is KGHSH and CDR2 is LQKENI. The CDR3 spans 13 residues. The trim removed 2 bases at V and 6 bases at J, leaving 0 bases unmatched. In DNA form, the CDR3 reads TGTGCCAGCTCACCAACAGGGGGCAATGAGCAGTTCTTC. Its protein product is CASSPTGGNEQFF.

The chain combines TRBV11-1 with TRBJ1-2, with TRBD1 matching over 8 bases. Germline V CDR1 and CDR2: SGHAT, FQDESV (reference sequence). The CDR3 runs to 12 residues. V lost 6 bases, J lost 8 bases, and 5 bases stayed unmatched. CDR3 coding DNA: TGTGCCAGCAGTTTGACAGGGGACGGCTACACCTTC. Translated: CASSLTGDGYTF.

This chain links TRBV2 with TRBJ2-5; TRBD2 matches at 7 bases. This CDR3 comprises 13 residues. V shed 7 bases, J shed 5 bases, and the junction held 7 bases outside the gene matches. Germline V gives CDR1 SNHLY, CDR2 FYNNEI. CDR3 nucleotide sequence: TGTGCCAGCACTAGGACTAGGTGGGAGACCCAGTACTTC. Its translation: CASTRTRWETQYF.

The chain couples TRBV28 to TRBJ2-7; 8 bases map to TRBD1. This CDR3 is 13 amino acids long. Germline CDR1 MDHEN, CDR2 SYDVKM. V lost 4 bases to trimming and J lost 7 bases; unmatched junction nucleotides: 6. CDR3 sequence reads: CASSSHTGGEQYF. The CDR3 DNA follows: TGTGCCAGCAGTTCTCATACAGGGGGTGAGCAGTACTTC.

The count of this clone is one. The J gene is TRBJ2-2, the V gene TRBV25-1; 8 bases fit TRBD1. The CDR3 has 15 amino acids. The germline V gene has CDR1 MGHDK and CDR2 SYGVNS. J lost 5 bases, V lost 6 bases, and 8 bases had no gene match. The CDR3 sequence is CASRSGTGETGELFF. The CDR3 DNA reads as TGTGCCAGCAGATCCGGGACAGGAGAAACCGGGGAGCTGTTTTTT. Full variable domain (outside the CDR3, taken from reference TRBV25-1 and TRBJ2-2): EADIYQTPRYLVIGTGKKITLECSQTMGHDKMYWYQQDPGMELHLIHYSYGVNSTEKGDLSSESTVSRIRTEHFPLTLESARPSHTSQYLCASRSGTGETGELFFGEGSRLTVL.

This sequence joins TRBV6-5 and TRBJ2-2; D is perhaps TRBD2 (5 bases). Germline CDR1 and CDR2: MNHEY and SVGAGI. The ends were cut back, 4 bases at V and 6 bases at J, with 15 bases in the middle. This CDR3 is 15 amino acids long. CDR3 amino acids: CASSSAGGPPGELFF. The CDR3 DNA reads TGTGCCAGCAGTTCTGCGGGCGGGCCCCCCGGGGAGCTGTTTTTT.

The V call is TRBV15, the J call TRBJ1-1; D not certain. The V end was cut by 4 bases, the J end by 10 bases, with 16 bases between. CDR1 is LNHNV and CDR2 is YYDKDF in the germline V gene (reference sequence). CDR3 length: 13 amino acids. The CDR3 region is CATSTRRRPRAFF. The DNA of the CDR3 is TGTGCCACCAGCACTAGAAGGCGGCCGAGAGCTTTCTTT.

The rearrangement uses TRBV21-1 and TRBJ1-1; TRBD1 is taken as the D call from the table, unchecked against the DNA. TRBV21-1 is a documented pseudogene. This CDR3 is built from 15 residues. CDR3 region: CASSSPGTGGDEAFF. As DNA, the CDR3 is TGTGCCAGCAGCAGCCCCGGGACAGGGGGTGATGAAGCTTTCTTT.